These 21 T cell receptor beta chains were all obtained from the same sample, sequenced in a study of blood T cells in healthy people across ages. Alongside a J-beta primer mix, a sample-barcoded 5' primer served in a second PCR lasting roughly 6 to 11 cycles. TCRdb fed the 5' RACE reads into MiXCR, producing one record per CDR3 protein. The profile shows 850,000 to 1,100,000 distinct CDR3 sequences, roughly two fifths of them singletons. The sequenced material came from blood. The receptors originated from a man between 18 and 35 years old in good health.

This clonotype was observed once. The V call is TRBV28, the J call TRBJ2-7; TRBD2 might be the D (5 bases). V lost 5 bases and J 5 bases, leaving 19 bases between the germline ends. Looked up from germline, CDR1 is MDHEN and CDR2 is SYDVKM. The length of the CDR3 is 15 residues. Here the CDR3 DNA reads TGTGCCAGCAGTCCTATACCGGACTTAGCAGACGAGCAGTACTTC. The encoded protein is CASSPIPDLADEQYF.

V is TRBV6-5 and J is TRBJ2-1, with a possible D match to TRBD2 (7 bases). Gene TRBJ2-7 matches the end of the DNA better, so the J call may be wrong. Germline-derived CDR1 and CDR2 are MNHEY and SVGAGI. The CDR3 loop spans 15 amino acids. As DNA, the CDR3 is TGTGCCAGCACCGTAGTAGGGGGGGGATACAATGAGCAGTACTTC. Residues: CASTVVGGGYNEQYF.

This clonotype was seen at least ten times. CDR3 in amino acids: CASSLVISDTQYF. The CDR3 DNA reads TGTGCCAGCAGTTTAGTCATTTCAGATACGCAGTATTTT. The V gene is TRBV28, the J gene TRBJ2-3, with D hard to call. The CDR3 has 13 residues. With 2 bases removed from V and 4 bases from J, the gap between germline ends came to 7 bases. Germline V lookup: CDR1 MDHEN, CDR2 SYDVKM.

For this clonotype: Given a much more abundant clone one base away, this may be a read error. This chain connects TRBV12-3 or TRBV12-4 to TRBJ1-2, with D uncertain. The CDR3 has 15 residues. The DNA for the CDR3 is TGTGCCAACAGTTCCGGACCGACCACTAACTATGGCTACACCTTC. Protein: CANSSGPTTNYGYTF.

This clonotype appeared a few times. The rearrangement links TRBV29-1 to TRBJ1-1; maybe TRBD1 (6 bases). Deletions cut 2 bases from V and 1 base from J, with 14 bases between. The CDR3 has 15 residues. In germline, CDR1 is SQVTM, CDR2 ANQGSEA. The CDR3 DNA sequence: TGCAGCGTTGAAACTTGGGTGGGACAGAACACTGAAGCTTTCTTT. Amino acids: CSVETWVGQNTEAFF.

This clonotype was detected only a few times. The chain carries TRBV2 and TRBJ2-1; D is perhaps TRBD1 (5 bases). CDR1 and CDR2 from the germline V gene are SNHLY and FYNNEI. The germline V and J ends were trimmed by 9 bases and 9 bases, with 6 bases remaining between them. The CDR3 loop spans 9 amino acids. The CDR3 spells CARQGEQFF. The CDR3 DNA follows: TGTGCCAGGCAGGGTGAGCAGTTCTTC.

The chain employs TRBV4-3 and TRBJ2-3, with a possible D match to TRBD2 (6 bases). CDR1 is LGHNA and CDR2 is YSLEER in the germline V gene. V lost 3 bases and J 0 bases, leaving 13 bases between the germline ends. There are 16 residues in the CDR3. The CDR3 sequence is CASSQGVGTSTDTQYF. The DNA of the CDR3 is TGCGCCAGCAGCCAGGGTGTTGGGACTAGCACAGATACGCAGTATTTT.

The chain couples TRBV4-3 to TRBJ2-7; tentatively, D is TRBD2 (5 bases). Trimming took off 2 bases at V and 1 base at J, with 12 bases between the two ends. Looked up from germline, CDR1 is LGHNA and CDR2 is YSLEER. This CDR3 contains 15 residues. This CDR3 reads CASSQFEGQSYEQYF. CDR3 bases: TGCGCCAGCAGCCAATTTGAGGGCCAGTCCTACGAGCAGTACTTC.

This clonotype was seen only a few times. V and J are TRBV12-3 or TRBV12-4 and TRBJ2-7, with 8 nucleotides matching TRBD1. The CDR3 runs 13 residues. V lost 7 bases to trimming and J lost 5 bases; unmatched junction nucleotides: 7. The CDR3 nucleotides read TGTGCCAGCACCCGGACAGGGTCCGACGAGCAGTACTTC. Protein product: CASTRTGSDEQYF.

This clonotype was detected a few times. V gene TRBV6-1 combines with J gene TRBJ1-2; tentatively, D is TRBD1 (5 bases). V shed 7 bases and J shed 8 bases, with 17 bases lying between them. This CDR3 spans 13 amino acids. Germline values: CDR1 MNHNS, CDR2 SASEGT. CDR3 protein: CASKVAGSAGYTF. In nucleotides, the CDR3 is TGTGCCAGCAAGGTCGCAGGGAGTGCAGGCTACACCTTC.

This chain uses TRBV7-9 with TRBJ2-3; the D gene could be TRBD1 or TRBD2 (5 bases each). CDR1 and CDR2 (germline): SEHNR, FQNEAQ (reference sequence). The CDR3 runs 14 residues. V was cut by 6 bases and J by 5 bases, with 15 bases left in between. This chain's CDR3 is CASSQIGAGDTQYF. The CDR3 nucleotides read TGTGCCAGCAGTCAAATTGGGGCGGGAGATACGCAGTATTTT.

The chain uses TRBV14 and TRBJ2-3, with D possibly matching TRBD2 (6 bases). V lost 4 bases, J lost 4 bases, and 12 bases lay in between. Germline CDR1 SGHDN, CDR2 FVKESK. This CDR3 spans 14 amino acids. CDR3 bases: TGTGCCAGCAGCCGACGGGACTTCTCAGATACGCAGTATTTT. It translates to CASSRRDFSDTQYF.

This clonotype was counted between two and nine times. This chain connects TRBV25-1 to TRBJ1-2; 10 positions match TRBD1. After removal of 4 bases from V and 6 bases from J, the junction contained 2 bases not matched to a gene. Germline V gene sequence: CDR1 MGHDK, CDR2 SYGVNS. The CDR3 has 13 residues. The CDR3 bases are TGTGCCAGCAGTGCCGGGACAGGGGATGGCTACACCTTC. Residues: CASSAGTGDGYTF.

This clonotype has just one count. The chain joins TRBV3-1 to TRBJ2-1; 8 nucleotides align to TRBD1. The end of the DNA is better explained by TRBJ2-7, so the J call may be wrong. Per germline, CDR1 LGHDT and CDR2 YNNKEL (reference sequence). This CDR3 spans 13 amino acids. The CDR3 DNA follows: TGTGCCAGCACCCGCGCAGGGGGCAATGAGCAGTACTTC. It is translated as CASTRAGGNEQYF.

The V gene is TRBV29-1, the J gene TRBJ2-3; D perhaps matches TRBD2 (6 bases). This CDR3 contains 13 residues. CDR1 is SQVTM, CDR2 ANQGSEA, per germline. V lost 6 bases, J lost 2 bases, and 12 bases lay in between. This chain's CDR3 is CSVRGTVTDTQYF. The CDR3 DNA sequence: TGCAGCGTCCGAGGGACTGTCACAGATACGCAGTATTTT.

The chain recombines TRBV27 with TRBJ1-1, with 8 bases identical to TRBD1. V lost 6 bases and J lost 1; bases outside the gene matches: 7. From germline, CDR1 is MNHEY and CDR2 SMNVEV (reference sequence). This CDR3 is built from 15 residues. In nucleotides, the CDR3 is TGTGCCAGCAGCAGACCAGGGGGCGGGAACACTGAAGCTTTCTTT. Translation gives CASSRPGGGNTEAFF.

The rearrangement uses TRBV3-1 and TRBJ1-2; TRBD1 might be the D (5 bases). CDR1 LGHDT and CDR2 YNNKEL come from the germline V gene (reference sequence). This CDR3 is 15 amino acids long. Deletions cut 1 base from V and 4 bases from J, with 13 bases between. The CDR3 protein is CASSQGGLRGYGYTF. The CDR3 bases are TGTGCCAGCAGCCAAGGGGGTTTAAGGGGCTATGGCTACACCTTC. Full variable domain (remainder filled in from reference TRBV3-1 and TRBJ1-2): DTAVSQTPKYLVTQMGNDKSIKCEQNLGHDTMYWYKQDSKKFLKIMFSYNNKELIINETVPNRFSPKSPDKAHLNLHINSLELGDSAVYFCASSQGGLRGYGYTFGSGTRLTVV.

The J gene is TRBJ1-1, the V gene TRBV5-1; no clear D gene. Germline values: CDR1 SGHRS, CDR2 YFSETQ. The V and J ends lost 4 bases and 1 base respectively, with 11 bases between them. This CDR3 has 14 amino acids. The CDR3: CASSNGDSNTEAFF. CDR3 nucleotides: TGCGCCAGCAGCAATGGGGATTCGAACACTGAAGCTTTCTTT.

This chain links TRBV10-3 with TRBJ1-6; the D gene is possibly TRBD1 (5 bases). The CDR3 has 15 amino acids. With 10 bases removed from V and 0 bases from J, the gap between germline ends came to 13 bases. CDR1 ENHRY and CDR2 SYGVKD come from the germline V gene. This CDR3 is CATLQESSYNSPLHF. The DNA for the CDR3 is TGTGCCACCTTACAGGAGAGCTCCTATAATTCACCCCTCCACTTT.

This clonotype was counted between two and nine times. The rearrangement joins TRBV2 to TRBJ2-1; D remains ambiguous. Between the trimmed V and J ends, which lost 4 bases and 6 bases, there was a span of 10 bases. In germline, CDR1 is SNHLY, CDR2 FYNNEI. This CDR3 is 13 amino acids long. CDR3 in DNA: TGTGCCAGCAGTGCGGGCAGACTCAATGAGCAGTTCTTC. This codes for CASSAGRLNEQFF.

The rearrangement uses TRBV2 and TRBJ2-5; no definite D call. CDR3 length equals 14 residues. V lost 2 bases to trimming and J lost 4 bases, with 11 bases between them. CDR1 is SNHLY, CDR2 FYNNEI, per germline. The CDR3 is CASSENSDGETQYF. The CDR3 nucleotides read TGTGCCAGCAGTGAAAACAGCGATGGAGAGACCCAGTACTTC.